A selection of T cell receptor beta chains follows, all from one sample in a study of T cell responses to AZD1222 COVID-19 vaccine. Using immunoSEQ multiplex PCR, the repertoire was profiled, and TCRdb retains in-frame clones only, with some absent. This table has roughly 120,000 clones, nearly 90% appearing once. Sequencing used peripheral blood, obtained on day 0 of MenACWY control vaccination. These receptors all come from an adult in good health. Each CDR3 is given with its conserved first and last residue. Each record gives: CDR3 protein, J gene, V gene.

CDR3: CASSRVGPYEQYF
J: TRBJ2-7
V: TRBV5-4

CDR3: CASSNLSPRRGGSPLHF
J: TRBJ1-6
V: TRBV6-2/TRBV6-3

CDR3: CASSVRGQGSGGEQYF
J: TRBJ2-7
V: TRBV9

CDR3: CASRKINTEAFF
J: TRBJ1-1
V: TRBV6-5

CDR3: CASKNPTGQYSYNEQFF
J: TRBJ2-1
V: TRBV27

CDR3: CASSSPSSGGTYEQYF
J: TRBJ2-7
V: TRBV27

CDR3: CATSARQNPSGDGYTF
J: TRBJ1-2
V: TRBV15

CDR3: CASSPQALSAGYTF
J: TRBJ1-2
V: TRBV11-2

CDR3: CASSQYTESNQPQHF
J: TRBJ1-5
V: TRBV4-2

CDR3: CASSLGTAITEAFF
J: TRBJ1-1
V: TRBV28

CDR3: CASSLERTSNQPQHF
J: TRBJ1-5
V: TRBV7-8

CDR3: CASSSLSPVAGSYTF
J: TRBJ1-2
V: TRBV28

CDR3: CATSDEGNTEAFF
J: TRBJ1-1
V: TRBV24-1

CDR3: CASSDRDPLPPFF
J: TRBJ1-1
V: TRBV11-2

CDR3: CASSGGTGGVEQYF
J: TRBJ2-7
V: TRBV28

CDR3: CASSQQGAGGYTF
J: TRBJ1-2
V: TRBV14

CDR3: CASSRSRERHYEQYF
J: TRBJ2-7
V: TRBV6-5

CDR3: CASSLMTYSPSYEQYF
J: TRBJ2-7
V: TRBV5-6

CDR3: CASSSTSGRGYEQYF
J: TRBJ2-7
V: TRBV13

CDR3: CASSSNPLETQYF
J: TRBJ2-5
V: TRBV27

CDR3: CASSLGTVTDEQFF
J: TRBJ2-1
V: TRBV5-1

CDR3: CASSQPDGQETQYF
J: TRBJ2-5
V: TRBV3-1/TRBV3-2

CDR3: CASSLDRGQETQYF
J: TRBJ2-5
V: TRBV7-9

CDR3: CASSQGNEQFF
J: TRBJ2-1
V: TRBV27

CDR3: CASSPTNSGSGYNEQFF
J: TRBJ2-1
V: TRBV18

CDR3: CASQGDSYEQYF
J: TRBJ2-7
V: TRBV19

CDR3: CASSSGTYQPGQYF
J: TRBJ2-7
V: TRBV27

CDR3: CSAPGTNEQYF
J: TRBJ2-7
V: TRBV20-1

CDR3: CASSGTFQETQYF
J: TRBJ2-5
V: TRBV6-6

CDR3: CASSLAGQGISPLHF
J: TRBJ1-6
V: TRBV5-4

CDR3: CASSQDGATGQGMGEAFF
J: TRBJ1-1
V: TRBV3-1/TRBV3-2

CDR3: CASSEAGTGPAYEQYF
J: TRBJ2-7
V: TRBV25-1

CDR3: CASSQAWGAEYEQYF
J: TRBJ2-7
V: TRBV4-1

CDR3: CASSLRQGSYNEQFF
J: TRBJ2-1
V: TRBV11-3

CDR3: CASSLSPVRDQPQHF
J: TRBJ1-5
V: TRBV28

CDR3: CASSWTSGDTQYF
J: TRBJ2-3
V: TRBV7-9

CDR3: CASTRATTGEQFF
J: TRBJ2-1
V: TRBV18

CDR3: CASSPSGPSFLNTEAFF
J: TRBJ1-1
V: TRBV18

CDR3: CASSLPGVFYTF
J: TRBJ1-2
V: TRBV7-9

CDR3: CASSPDRTGSYNEQFF
J: TRBJ2-1
V: TRBV5-1

CDR3: CASSLDGVEAFF
J: TRBJ1-1
V: TRBV12-3/TRBV12-4

CDR3: CASSLARASGGANEQFF
J: TRBJ2-1
V: TRBV7-9

CDR3: CASSEVVAGNEQFF
J: TRBJ2-1
V: TRBV6-1

CDR3: CAWTVSGNTIYF
J: TRBJ1-3
V: TRBV30

CDR3: CASSQALAGVVEQFF
J: TRBJ2-1
V: TRBV4-1

CDR3: CASSQVYNEQFF
J: TRBJ2-1
V: TRBV3-1/TRBV3-2

CDR3: CAWSDPPGEMEQYF
J: TRBJ2-7
V: TRBV30

CDR3: CASSVDSYSGNTIYF
J: TRBJ1-3
V: TRBV9

CDR3: CASSTQTGGTRNEKLFF
J: TRBJ1-4
V: TRBV7-2

CDR3: CASSPTNQPQHF
J: TRBJ1-5
V: TRBV18

CDR3: CASSLWREGKDTQYF
J: TRBJ2-3
V: TRBV5-1